A selection of T cell receptor beta chains follows, all from one sample in a study of Ad26.COV2.S vaccination and SARS-CoV-2 variants. Sequenced by immunoSEQ multiplex PCR; TCRdb stores in-frame clones only, minus some. The data show around 450,000 clones, with roughly nine tenths seen just once and 2% to 3% held by the top ten. The sequencing used peripheral blood, collected in a trial of Ad26.COV2.S vaccine versus placebo. These receptors all stem from a person aged 18-60 years who received the Ad26.COV2.S COVID-19 vaccine or a placebo. Both conserved end residues are part of each CDR3. A D gene is named only where the DNA matches it firmly. Only some rows state a clone size, as once, few, many or a class for expanded clones.

J gene | D gene | V gene | clone size | CDR3 DNA | CDR3 protein
TRBJ2-6 | . | TRBV7-9 | . | TGTGCCAGCAGCGTCGAACAGGGAGCGACTTTC | CASSVEQGATF
TRBJ1-4 | . | TRBV7-9 | . | TGTGCCAGCAGCCTCTTGACTAATGAAAAACTGTTTTTT | CASSLLTNEKLFF
TRBJ1-2 | . | TRBV5-5 | . | TGTGCCAGCAGCTTGTCCAGTCCCAACTATGGCTACACCTTC | CASSLSSPNYGYTF
TRBJ2-1 | . | TRBV24-1 | . | TGTGCCACCAGTGCCCCAACTCCGGGTATCGATGAGCAGTTCTTC | CATSAPTPGIDEQFF
TRBJ1-6 | TRBD1 | TRBV19 | . | TGTGCCAGTAATCAGGGGGGGATGTCACCCCTCCACTTT | CASNQGGMSPLHF
TRBJ1-4 | . | TRBV6-5 | few | TGTGCCAGCGTTGGGGAAGTTCTTGAAAAACTGTTTTTT | CASVGEVLEKLFF
TRBJ2-1 | TRBD2 | TRBV11-1 | . | TGTGCCAGCAGCCCAGCGGGAGGGAAGTCGTACAATGAGCAGTTCTTC | CASSPAGGKSYNEQFF
TRBJ1-2 | . | TRBV12-3/TRBV12-4 | . | TGTGCCAGCAGTTCCTATTATGGCTACACCTTC | CASSSYYGYTF
TRBJ2-2 | . | TRBV7-2 | once | TGTGCCAGCACCGCGGACAGATCCTACAGCGGGGAGCTGTTTTTT | CASTADRSYSGELFF
TRBJ1-3 | . | TRBV28 | . | TGTGCCAGCAGTTTTTTAGGGGCCGGAAACACCATATATTTT | CASSFLGAGNTIYF
TRBJ2-1 | . | TRBV4-2 | . | TGTGCCAGCAGCCCGCCGCACTCCAGCGACGACAATGAGCAGTTCTTC | CASSPPHSSDDNEQFF
TRBJ2-3 | . | TRBV21-1 | few | TGTGCCAGGCCGGACTATCCGCGCACAGATACGCAGTATTTT | CARPDYPRTDTQYF
TRBJ2-7 | . | TRBV5-4 | . | TGTGCCGTCAGATTAGGATCGGGGGAAGGGGAGCAGTACTTC | CAVRLGSGEGEQYF
TRBJ2-7 | . | TRBV5-1 | . | TGCGCCAGCAGCTTGATTGGGTACGAGCAGTACTTC | CASSLIGYEQYF
TRBJ2-1 | TRBD2 | TRBV19 | . | TGTGCCAGTAGTATAAAAGCGGGATTACACAATGAGCAGTTCTTC | CASSIKAGLHNEQFF
TRBJ2-1 | . | TRBV6-2/TRBV6-3 | . | TGTGCCAGCAGTTACGGACCCCTACACTACAATGAGCAGTTCTTC | CASSYGPLHYNEQFF
TRBJ1-2 | . | TRBV3-1/TRBV3-2 | . | TGTGCCAGCAGACCCGCCTTCCGGTCGGACTATGGCTACACCTTC | CASRPAFRSDYGYTF
TRBJ1-3 | . | TRBV6-5 | once | TGTGCCAGCAGTTACCGGGGATCTGGAAACACCATATATTTT | CASSYRGSGNTIYF
TRBJ1-4 | . | TRBV6-6 | . | TGTGCCAGCAATATGAGGGGAACTAATGAAAAACTGTTTTTT | CASNMRGTNEKLFF
TRBJ2-3 | . | TRBV7-2 | . | TGTGCCAGCAGCTTAGAAGGGTTCACAGATACGCAGTATTTT | CASSLEGFTDTQYF
TRBJ1-4 | . | TRBV6-5 | once | TGTGCCAGCAGGGGGGGGTCTACTAATGAAAAACTGTTTTTT | CASRGGSTNEKLFF
TRBJ2-5 | . | TRBV28 | once | TGTGCCAGCAGTTTCATCGGGGAACAAGAGACCCAGTACTTC | CASSFIGEQETQYF
TRBJ1-1 | . | TRBV19 | . | TGTGCCAGTAGTATCGGGTACGGACCGGGCACTGAAGCTTTCTTT | CASSIGYGPGTEAFF
TRBJ2-3 | . | TRBV10-3 | . | TGTGCCATCAGTGAATCAGGGCTGGATACGCAGTATTTT | CAISESGLDTQYF
TRBJ2-4 | . | TRBV9 | once | TGTGCCAGCAGCGCGAACCCGAGTGGGTATAGTGGCATTCAGTACTTC | CASSANPSGYSGIQYF
TRBJ2-5 | . | TRBV27 | . | TGTGCCAGCAGTTTAGGGGACTGGGAGACCCAGTACTTC | CASSLGDWETQYF
TRBJ2-1 | TRBD1 | TRBV10-3 | . | TGTGCCATCAGATCGGGGACAGGGGGGTTTGATGAGCAGTTCTTC | CAIRSGTGGFDEQFF
TRBJ2-7 | . | TRBV24-1 | . | TGTGCCACCAGTGACGCGGGACGGTCCTACGAGCAGTACTTC | CATSDAGRSYEQYF
TRBJ1-2 | TRBD1 | TRBV18 | . | TGTGCCAGCTCCCACGGACAGGGGGTTCCCTACTATGGCTACACCTTC | CASSHGQGVPYYGYTF
TRBJ2-1 | . | TRBV3-1/TRBV3-2 | . | TGTGCCAGCAGACATTGGGAAAACAATGAGCAGTTCTTC | CASRHWENNEQFF
TRBJ1-5 | TRBD1 | TRBV27 | . | TGTGCCAGCAGTCCCCGACAGGGCCGTCAGCCCCAGCATTTT | CASSPRQGRQPQHF
TRBJ2-2 | . | TRBV11-2 | . | TGTGCCAGCAGCTCGTCCGGGACTTTAACCGGGGAGCTGTTTTTT | CASSSSGTLTGELFF
TRBJ2-3 | . | TRBV6-5 | . | TGTGCCAGCTGCAGTGGGAGAGCCCCAGATACGCAGTATTTT | CASCSGRAPDTQYF
TRBJ2-1 | . | TRBV15 | . | TGTGCCACCAGCAGAGCCCGCCAGAACAATGAGCAGTTCTTC | CATSRARQNNEQFF
TRBJ1-5 | . | TRBV4-1 | . | TGCGCCAGCAGCCGGTCCGGAGTCAATCAGCCCCAGCATTTT | CASSRSGVNQPQHF
TRBJ1-5 | . | TRBV6-1 | . | TGTGCCAGCAGTGAAGCGCTTCTCCGCTATAGCAATCAGCCCCAGCATTTT | CASSEALLRYSNQPQHF
TRBJ2-1 | TRBD2 | TRBV10-2 | . | TGCGCCAGCAGTCCCCCTAGCGGGAGCCTCAATGAGCAGTTCTTC | CASSPPSGSLNEQFF
TRBJ1-2 | . | TRBV6-2/TRBV6-3 | . | TGTGCCAGCAGTTACGGGTCTCCAGCTAACTATGGCTACACCTTC | CASSYGSPANYGYTF
TRBJ2-7 | . | TRBV28 | once | TGTGCCAGCAGTCTCCTGGCCGAGCAGTACTTC | CASSLLAEQYF
TRBJ1-5 | . | TRBV5-6 | . | TGTGCCAGCAGCTTGGTTTCTCTAGGGAGCAATCAGCCCCAGCATTTT | CASSLVSLGSNQPQHF
TRBJ1-5 | TRBD1 | TRBV27 | . | TGTGCCAGCAGAGGGACAGGGAGTCATCAGCCCCAGCATTTT | CASRGTGSHQPQHF
TRBJ2-7 | TRBD1 | TRBV5-6 | . | TGTGCCAGCAGCTTCCGGGACAGGGGTTACGAGCAGTACTTC | CASSFRDRGYEQYF
TRBJ2-7 | TRBD1 | TRBV15 | once | TGTGCCACCAGCCTCCGGACAGGGAGCTCCTACGAGCAGTACTTC | CATSLRTGSSYEQYF
TRBJ2-7 | . | TRBV11-2 | . | TGTGCCAGCAGCTCCCGGTCGTTCTCCTACGAGCAGTACTTC | CASSSRSFSYEQYF
TRBJ2-5 | . | TRBV7-9 | once | TGTGCCAGCAGCTCAGCAGGTCCCGGGACCCAGTACTTC | CASSSAGPGTQYF
TRBJ2-6 | . | TRBV18 | . | TGTGCCAGCTCACCCCTCCCCCTCACGGGCTCTGGGGCCAACGTCCTGACTTTC | CASSPLPLTGSGANVLTF
TRBJ2-5 | . | TRBV29-1 | . | TGCAGCGTTGATAAAGGTGCAATTGGGGAGACCCAGTACTTC | CSVDKGAIGETQYF
TRBJ1-4 | . | TRBV28 | . | TGTGCCATCCAACCCGGGGGCGAAGAAAAACTGTTTTTT | CAIQPGGEEKLFF
TRBJ1-6 | . | TRBV5-5 | . | TGTGCCAGCAGCTTCCGCGTGGGGGGGAATTCACCCCTCCACTTT | CASSFRVGGNSPLHF
TRBJ1-3 | TRBD1 | TRBV5-1 | . | TGCGCCAGCAGCTTGGTGACAGGGGGAAACACCATATATTTT | CASSLVTGGNTIYF
TRBJ2-5 | TRBD2 | TRBV2 | . | TGTGCCAGCAGGGGGCCAAGGACGGCTACCGGACTAGCAGTAGGGGAGACCCAGTACTTC | CASRGPRTATGLAVGETQYF
TRBJ1-2 | . | TRBV21-1 | . | TGTGCCAGCAGCCCAGTAAACTATGGCTACACCTTC | CASSPVNYGYTF
TRBJ2-1 | . | TRBV12-5 | . | TGTGCTAGTGGTACTGGGGCATTGAATGAGCAGTTCTTC | CASGTGALNEQFF
TRBJ2-1 | . | TRBV7-2 | . | TGTGCCAGCAGCTTAGGGCTAGAGGGCGATGAGCAGTTCTTC | CASSLGLEGDEQFF
TRBJ1-5 | . | TRBV14 | . | TGTGCCAGCAGCCAAGTTCCTCCCCCGGTGGACGCTATCAATCAGCCCCAGCATTTT | CASSQVPPPVDAINQPQHF
TRBJ1-4 | TRBD1 | TRBV30 | . | TGTGCCTGGAGTGTAGATTGGCCAGGGGACAGTGAAAAACTGTTTTTT | CAWSVDWPGDSEKLFF
TRBJ2-1 | . | TRBV27 | . | TGTGCCAGCAGTTTGGACGGTAGCTCCTACAATGAGCAGTTCTTC | CASSLDGSSYNEQFF
TRBJ1-5 | . | TRBV19 | . | TGTGCCAGTAACCAAAGGGAGCTACCCAATCAGCCCCAGCATTTT | CASNQRELPNQPQHF
TRBJ1-2 | . | TRBV11-2 | . | TGTGCCAGCAGCTTACAGCAGGGGATTCGGTATGGCTACACCTTC | CASSLQQGIRYGYTF
TRBJ2-1 | . | TRBV5-4 | . | TGTGCCAGCAGCTTCGGGGGATGGGGCTCCTACAATGAGCAGTTCTTC | CASSFGGWGSYNEQFF